These 10 T cell receptor beta chains were sequenced from one sample in a study of blood T cells in healthy people across ages. Sample-barcoded 5' priming and a J-beta primer mix drove a second PCR of roughly 6 to 12 cycles. TCRdb used MiXCR to reprocess the 5' RACE reads, holding one entry per CDR3 protein. The data show around 970,000 distinct CDR3 sequences, roughly 51% seen once. Sequenced material: blood. All receptors derive from a woman aged 60-70 years in good health.

The chain combines TRBV7-2 with TRBJ2-6; a possible D gene is TRBD1 (6 bases). This CDR3 is built from 15 residues. In germline, CDR1 is SGHTA, CDR2 FQGNSA. V was shortened by 10 bases and J by 2 bases, with 15 bases between the two germline ends. The CDR3 region has the DNA TGTGCCACCACAGGGAACGAGGCTGGGGCCAACGTCCTGACTTTC. The encoded protein is CATTGNEAGANVLTF.

The chain joins TRBV2 to TRBJ2-3, with a tentative D call TRBD2 (6 bases). Germline CDR1 is SNHLY and CDR2 is FYNNEI. The CDR3 has 18 residues. V gave up 4 bases and J gave up 2 bases, with 22 bases separating them. The CDR3 loop reads CASSATTRGGISTDTQYF. The CDR3 bases are TGTGCCAGCAGTGCCACAACCCGTGGGGGGATTTCCACAGATACGCAGTATTTT.

Details on this clonotype: Its ends do not fully match the called genes, so a read error is possible. The chain joins TRBV7-2 to TRBJ2-1; the match to TRBD2 covers 12 bases. Germline CDR1 is SGHTA and CDR2 is FQGNSA. The CDR3 runs to 18 residues. The DNA for the CDR3 is TGTGCCAGCAGCTTAGAGGGACTAGCGGGTACGTCCTGCAATGAGCAGTTCTTC. Translating gives CASSLEGLAGTSCNEQFF.

This clonotype was counted a few times. The chain combines TRBV11-2 with TRBJ2-7; 8 nucleotides agree with TRBD1. Losses at the gene ends were 11 bases for V and 3 bases for J; bases not matched to a gene: 6. The germline CDR1 and CDR2 sequences are SGHAT and FQNNGV. This CDR3 is built from 12 residues. This CDR3 reads CAVGTGLYEQYF. The CDR3 coding sequence is TGTGCCGTAGGGACAGGCCTCTACGAGCAGTACTTC.

The chain employs TRBV28 and TRBJ2-5; 9 bases are shared with TRBD2. CDR1 is MDHEN and CDR2 is SYDVKM in the germline V gene. Losses at the gene ends were 4 bases for V and 0 bases for J; bases not matched to a gene: 6. CDR3 length: 16 residues. The CDR3 DNA sequence: TGTGCCAGCAGTTCGGTAGGACTAGCGTACCAAGAGACCCAGTACTTC. Amino acid sequence: CASSSVGLAYQETQYF.

The gene calls are TRBV7-9 and TRBJ2-4, with D possibly being TRBD1 (6 bases). The CDR3 totals 15 residues. Looked up from germline, CDR1 is SEHNR and CDR2 is FQNEAQ (reference sequence). V lost 2 bases, J lost 3 bases, and 11 bases lay in between. The CDR3, as DNA: TGTGCCAGCAGCTTAACAGGGCAGAACAAAAACATTCAGTACTTC. Translated: CASSLTGQNKNIQYF.

The chain recombines TRBV27 with TRBJ2-1; perhaps TRBD2 as D (5 bases). The end of the DNA is better explained by TRBJ2-7, so the J call may be wrong. The germline CDR1 and CDR2 sequences are MNHEY and SMNVEV (reference sequence). This CDR3 is 18 amino acids long. CDR3 sequence: CASSFSSTTRVSYNEQYF. Written as DNA, the CDR3 is TGTGCCAGCAGTTTTTCCTCGACTACGCGGGTCTCCTACAATGAGCAGTACTTC.

This chain uses TRBV3-1 with TRBJ2-5; D might be TRBD2 (5 bases). CDR1 and CDR2 from the germline V gene are LGHDT and YNNKEL (reference sequence). The CDR3 sequence is 14 residues long. V was pared by 5 bases and J by 7 bases, with 17 bases between. The CDR3 here is CASSFNSRAGTQYF. For the CDR3, the DNA is TGTGCCAGCAGCTTCAACAGTAGGGCGGGGACCCAGTACTTC.

V is TRBV6-2 or TRBV6-3 and J is TRBJ1-1; D uncertain. There are 15 residues in the CDR3. Trimming stripped 6 bases from V and 1 base from J, with 15 bases between. CDR1 and CDR2 from the germline V gene are MNHEY and SVGEGT. CDR3 loop: CASSRPPWGNTEAFF. As DNA, the CDR3 is TGTGCCAGCAGCCGCCCCCCTTGGGGGAACACTGAAGCTTTCTTT.

This clonotype was counted between two and nine times. The chain is built from TRBV24-1 and TRBJ2-1, with D perhaps TRBD1 (6 bases). Per germline, CDR1 KGHDR and CDR2 SFDVKD. The germline V and J ends were trimmed by 7 bases and 6 bases, with 12 bases remaining between them. The CDR3 sequence is 13 residues long. The CDR3 DNA reads TGTGCCACCAGGAGAACAGGGATCAATGAGCAGTTCTTC. Its translation: CATRRTGINEQFF.